The T cell receptor beta chain under discussion was sequenced for a study of T cell responses to AZD1222 COVID-19 vaccine (dated by TCRdb to about 2021). Concerning the study at large: AZD1222 recipients whose second dose came at about 4 weeks and those whose second dose came at about 12 weeks were combined into one group, since spike-specific TCR depth and breadth did not differ between the two schedules. A total of approximately 240 trial participants underwent TCR sequencing, of whom 207 had received two doses of AZD1222 and some 26 had received two doses of the MenACWY control vaccine. Trial participants were enrolled by age into subgroups of 18-55, 56-69 and 70-plus years, and about 150, 27 and 61 TCR-sequenced participants, respectively, were included in these subgroups.

Points the paper makes about the study in general: A significant rise in spike-specific TCR breadth and depth was observed after two AZD1222 doses relative to day 0 and relative to MenACWY recipients. The whole spike protein was spanned by vaccine-associated CD4 TCRs, and dominant responses were seen in regions 160-218 and 743-854. Because no day 14 peak-response samples were available, repertoires were characterized only after the peak T cell response. Epitopes outside the regions mutated in the B.1.351 and B.1.1.7 variants were reportedly recognized by nearly half of the unique spike-specific TCRs. Participants were mostly white British, with more females than males. The authors suggested clonal diversity may have been underestimated. The 56-69-year group was small, and its depth increase did not reach significance, likely because of low power. Conclusions about previously exposed vaccinees are limited, since just five or six AZD1222 recipients were seropositive for SARS-CoV-2 at baseline.

This sample's time point label indicates: baseline before first vaccination. Vaccinee samples were obtained from the UK trials COV001 and COV002, which included a single-blind randomized controlled phase 2/3 trial of AZD1222 (ChAdOx1 nCoV-19) in healthy adults. For TCRbeta chain sequencing, PBMC samples were collected from trial participants at day 0 and at day 28 after the second dose. Points on this clone: Its antigen specificity is not known. There are no base qualities to consult, and no much larger clone falls within one base.

The CDR3 regions of human TCRbeta chains were subjected to immunosequencing. The published analysis was carried out like this. Repertoire TCRs were matched against a reference library of SARS-CoV-2-specific TCRs generated with the MIRA antigen-specificity platform. Breadth was defined as the fraction of unique TCRs that were SARS-CoV-2-associated, and depth was defined as the fraction of total T cells that were SARS-CoV-2-associated. Using the MIRA data, every spike-specific TCR was mapped to the spike region that the TCR reacted to and assigned to either a CD4 or a CD8 class. Log10-transformed breadth and depth values were compared by one-way ANOVA with Sidak's multiple comparisons tests. TCRdb took over this immuneACCESS table, retaining in-frame rearrangements with V and J assigned. Such tables are incomplete; in checked studies, under half of the missing clones stem from an unresolved V gene, and the remainder is unexplained. V and J calls and clone size follow that table, whereas D and trimming were derived from the DNA. Across this sample there are tens of thousands of clones, with over 75% seen only once. The ten largest clones represent approximately 18% of the sample.

Taken from the germline V gene (reference sequence), the CDR1 and CDR2 loops are LNHDA and SQIVND. Germline trimming amounts to 5 bases on V and 7 bases on J, with 6 as the count of junction bases outside the gene matches. The CDR3 sequence holds 14 residues, the cysteine and phenylalanine included. The CDR3 DNA has 42 bases and is translated from base 1. This sequence was found in an adult in good health. The rearrangement joined TRBV19 to TRBJ1-5, with TRBD1 identical over 9 junction bases. The source was peripheral blood, collected on day 0 of AZD1222 vaccination. The sequenced DNA is TGTGCCAGTAGTGTGGGACAGGGCGGGCAGCCCCAGCATTTT. Its translation reads: CASSVGQGGQPQHF.